What follows are 10 T cell receptor beta chains derived from one specimen sequenced in a study of blood T cell repertoires in COVID-19. The data were produced by immunoSEQ multiplex PCR, yet TCRdb's version contains in-frame clones alone and is incomplete. The table records about 99,000 clones, 70% to 90% of them present only once. The material sequenced was peripheral blood. The receptors originated from a man aged 50 to 59 in a cohort sampled during active COVID-19.

The chain carries TRBV28 and TRBJ1-6; D not certain. The CDR3 spans 17 residues. Germline loops: CDR1 MDHEN, CDR2 SYDVKM. V was shortened by 6 bases and J by 4 bases, with 19 bases between the two germline ends. The DNA of the CDR3 is TGTGCCAGCAGGTCGCCCACTAATTCGGGATATAATTCACCCCTCCACTTT. Translation: CASRSPTNSGYNSPLHF.

The gene calls are TRBV7-2 and TRBJ1-2, with TRBD1 identical over 7 bases. The CDR3 totals 16 residues. V trimming: 3 bases; J trimming: 4 bases; junction bases outside the gene matches: 11. Germline V gene sequence: CDR1 SGHTA, CDR2 FQGNSA. The CDR3 loop is CASSLSRQGGSYGYTF. The CDR3 DNA follows: TGTGCCAGCAGCTTGTCCCGACAGGGAGGTAGCTATGGCTACACCTTC.

CDR3 amino acids: CASNSLAGGSSYNEQFF. Here the CDR3 DNA reads TGTGCCAGCAATTCCCTCGCGGGGGGTTCGTCCTACAATGAGCAGTTCTTC. V is TRBV3-1 (or the pseudogene TRBV3-2) and J is TRBJ2-1; 8 bases agree with TRBD2. J was trimmed by 1 base and V by 7 bases; bases with no gene match: 12. In germline, CDR1 is LGHDT, CDR2 YNNKEL (reference sequence). The CDR3 runs 17 residues.

J is TRBJ2-5 and V is TRBV2; maybe TRBD1 (5 bases). V was trimmed by 4 bases and J by 0 bases, leaving 12 bases between them. CDR1 SNHLY and CDR2 FYNNEI come from the germline V gene. The CDR3 runs 15 residues. Written as DNA, the CDR3 is TGTGCCAGCAGTGGCGACAGCCTGTACCAAGAGACCCAGTACTTC. This gives the protein CASSGDSLYQETQYF.

The V call is TRBV3-1 (or the pseudogene TRBV3-2), the J call TRBJ1-1, with 7 bases matching TRBD1. Per germline, CDR1 LGHDT and CDR2 YNNKEL (reference sequence). V shed 4 bases and J 5 bases; nucleotides not matched to a gene: 10. The CDR3 is 15 amino acids. In nucleotides, the CDR3 is TGTGCCAGCAGCCCGAGTCACAGGGGTTATACTGAAGCTTTCTTT. Translating gives CASSPSHRGYTEAFF.

Regarding this clone: An end of the junction does not agree with germline; a read error may underlie this. The J gene is TRBJ2-1, the V gene TRBV7-7, with D possibly being TRBD1 (7 bases). Germline V gives CDR1 SSHAT, CDR2 FNYEAQ (reference sequence). The CDR3 is made up of 16 amino acids. The CDR3 bases are TGTGCTAGCAGCTTAGCGGCGGACAGGAGCCACAATGAGCAGTTCTTC. It is translated as CASSLAADRSHNEQFF.

The V and J genes are TRBV5-1 and TRBJ1-4, with TRBD1 matching over 9 bases. The CDR3 spans 15 residues. Trimming cost V 2 bases and J 8 bases; bases outside gene matches: 7. Per germline, CDR1 SGHRS and CDR2 YFSETQ. This CDR3 is CASSLTGGRGEKLFF. The DNA of the CDR3 is TGCGCCAGCAGCTTAACAGGGGGCAGAGGGGAAAAACTGTTTTTT.

The genes are TRBV10-3 and TRBJ2-1, with D possibly matching TRBD2 (6 bases). V lost 7 bases, J lost 5 bases, and 12 bases lay in between. The CDR3 covers 13 residues. Germline CDR1 reads ENHRY; CDR2 reads SYGVKD. Written as DNA, the CDR3 is TGTGCCATCAATTGGGACTCGAACAATGAGCAGTTCTTC. This translates into CAINWDSNNEQFF.

The chain recombines TRBV2 with TRBJ2-3, with 7 bases matching TRBD1. The CDR3 totals 15 residues. The J segment lost 4 bases and the V segment lost 3 bases, leaving 7 bases of the junction unmatched. Per the germline V gene, CDR1 is SNHLY and CDR2 is FYNNEI. The CDR3 nucleotides read TGTGCCAGCAGTGATCTGGCAGGGGGAGCAGATACGCAGTATTTT. It is translated as CASSDLAGGADTQYF. The whole variable domain, remainder taken from reference TRBV2 and TRBJ2-3, is EPEVTQTPSHQVTQMGQEVILRCVPISNHLYFYWYRQILGQKVEFLVSFYNNEISEKSEIFDDQFSVERPDGSNFTLKIRSTKLEDSAMYFCASSDLAGGADTQYFGPGTRLTVL.

This clone was detected once. The genes are TRBV7-2 and TRBJ2-3; D remains ambiguous. Germline V CDR1 and CDR2: SGHTA, FQGNSA. The CDR3 covers 16 residues. Deletions cut 0 bases from V and 2 bases from J, with 12 bases between. CDR3 DNA: TGTGCCAGCAGCTTAGCTTCAGGCCTAATCACAGATACGCAGTATTTT. This gives the protein CASSLASGLITDTQYF.